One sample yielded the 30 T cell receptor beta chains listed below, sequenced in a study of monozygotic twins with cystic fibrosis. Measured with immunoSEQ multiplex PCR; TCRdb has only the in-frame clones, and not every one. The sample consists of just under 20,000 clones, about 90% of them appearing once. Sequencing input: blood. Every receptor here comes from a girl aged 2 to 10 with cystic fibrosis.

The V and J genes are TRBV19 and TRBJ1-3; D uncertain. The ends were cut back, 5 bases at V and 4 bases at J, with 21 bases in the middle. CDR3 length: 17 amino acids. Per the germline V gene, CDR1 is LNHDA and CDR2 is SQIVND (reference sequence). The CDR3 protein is CASSLRYGDWGGNTIYF. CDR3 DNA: TGTGCCAGTAGTCTCCGATATGGGGATTGGGGAGGAAACACCATATATTTT.

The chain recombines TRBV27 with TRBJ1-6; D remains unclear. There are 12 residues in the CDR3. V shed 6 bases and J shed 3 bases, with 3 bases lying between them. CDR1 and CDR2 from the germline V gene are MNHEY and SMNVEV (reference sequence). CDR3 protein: CASSIYNSPLHF. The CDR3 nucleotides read TGTGCCAGCAGCATCTATAATTCACCCCTCCACTTT.

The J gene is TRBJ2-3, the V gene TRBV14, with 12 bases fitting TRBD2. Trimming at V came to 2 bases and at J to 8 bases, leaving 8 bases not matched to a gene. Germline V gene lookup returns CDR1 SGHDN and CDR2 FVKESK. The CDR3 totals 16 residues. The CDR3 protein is CASSQIGTSGSATQYF. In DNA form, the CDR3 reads TGTGCCAGCAGCCAAATTGGGACTAGCGGGTCAGCTACGCAGTATTTT.

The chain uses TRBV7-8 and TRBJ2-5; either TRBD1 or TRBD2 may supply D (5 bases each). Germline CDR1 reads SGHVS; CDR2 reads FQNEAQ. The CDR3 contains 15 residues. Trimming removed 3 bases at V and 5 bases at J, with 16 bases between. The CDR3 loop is CASSFRDVLQETQYF. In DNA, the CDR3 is TGTGCCAGCAGCTTCCGGGACGTGCTGCAGGAGACCCAGTACTTC. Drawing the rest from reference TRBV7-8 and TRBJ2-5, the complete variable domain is GAGVSQSPRYKVAKRGQDVALRCDPISGHVSLFWYQQALGQGPEFLTYFQNEAQLDKSGLPSDRFFAERPEGSVSTLKIQRTQQEDSAVYLCASSFRDVLQETQYFGPGTRLLVL.

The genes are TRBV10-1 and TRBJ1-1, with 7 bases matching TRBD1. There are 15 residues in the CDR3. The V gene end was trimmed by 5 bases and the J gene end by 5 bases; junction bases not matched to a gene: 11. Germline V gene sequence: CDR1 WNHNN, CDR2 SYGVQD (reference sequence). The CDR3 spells CASSPRTGVRTEAFF. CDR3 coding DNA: TGCGCCAGCAGTCCAAGAACAGGGGTTCGAACTGAAGCTTTCTTT.

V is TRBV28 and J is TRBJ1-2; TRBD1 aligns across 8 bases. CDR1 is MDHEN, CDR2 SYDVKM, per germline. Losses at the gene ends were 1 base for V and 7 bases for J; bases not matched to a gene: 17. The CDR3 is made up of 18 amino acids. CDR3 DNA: TGTGCCAGCAGTTTATTATCCTCCGGACAGGGTGTAATCTCTGGCTACACCTTC. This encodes CASSLLSSGQGVISGYTF.

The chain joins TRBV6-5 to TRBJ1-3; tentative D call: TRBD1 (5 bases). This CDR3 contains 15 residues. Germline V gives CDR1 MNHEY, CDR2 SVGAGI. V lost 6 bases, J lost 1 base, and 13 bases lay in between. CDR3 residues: CASSTSWGSGNTIYF. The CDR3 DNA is TGTGCCAGCAGCACAAGTTGGGGGTCTGGAAACACCATATATTTT.

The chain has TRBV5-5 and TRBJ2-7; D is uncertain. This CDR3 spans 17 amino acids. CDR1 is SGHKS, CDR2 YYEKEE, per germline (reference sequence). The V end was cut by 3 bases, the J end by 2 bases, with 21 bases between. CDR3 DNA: TGTGCCAGCAGCTGGAGAGCTCACAGTTTACTGCCCTACGAGCAGTACTTC. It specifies CASSWRAHSLLPYEQYF.

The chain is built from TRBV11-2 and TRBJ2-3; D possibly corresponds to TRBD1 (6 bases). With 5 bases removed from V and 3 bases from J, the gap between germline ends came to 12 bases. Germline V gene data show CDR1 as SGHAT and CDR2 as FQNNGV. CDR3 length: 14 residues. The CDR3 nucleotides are TGTGCCAGCAGCCGCAACAGGGAAACAGATACGCAGTATTTT. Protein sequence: CASSRNRETDTQYF.

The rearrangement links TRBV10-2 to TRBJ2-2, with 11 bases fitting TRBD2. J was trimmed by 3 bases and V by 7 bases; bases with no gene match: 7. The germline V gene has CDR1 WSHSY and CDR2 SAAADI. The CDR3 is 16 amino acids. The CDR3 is CASNPTSGIYTGELFF. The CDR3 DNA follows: TGCGCCAGCAATCCGACTAGCGGGATTTACACCGGGGAGCTGTTTTTT.

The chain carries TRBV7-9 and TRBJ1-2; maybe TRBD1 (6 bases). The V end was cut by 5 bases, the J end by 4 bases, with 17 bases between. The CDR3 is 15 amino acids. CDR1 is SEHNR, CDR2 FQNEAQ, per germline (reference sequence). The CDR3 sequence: CASSPPRPGVYGYTF. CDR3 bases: TGTGCCAGCAGCCCCCCCCGGCCAGGGGTCTATGGCTACACCTTC.

CDR3 in DNA: TGTGCCAGCAGTTACTCCCCTCGGACACCTCGTGAGACCCAGTACTTC. Translating it yields CASSYSPRTPRETQYF. The chain joins TRBV6-5 to TRBJ2-5; weak D call: TRBD1 (5 bases). Trimming cost V 0 bases and J 5 bases, with 16 bases left between them. Per germline, CDR1 MNHEY and CDR2 SVGAGI. The length of the CDR3 is 16 residues.

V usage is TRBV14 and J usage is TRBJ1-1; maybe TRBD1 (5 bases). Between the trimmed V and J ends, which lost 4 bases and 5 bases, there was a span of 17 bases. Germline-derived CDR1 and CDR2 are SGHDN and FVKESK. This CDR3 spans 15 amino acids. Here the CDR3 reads CASSPSPFWGTEAFF. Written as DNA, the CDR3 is TGTGCCAGCAGCCCCAGCCCCTTTTGGGGGACTGAAGCTTTCTTT.

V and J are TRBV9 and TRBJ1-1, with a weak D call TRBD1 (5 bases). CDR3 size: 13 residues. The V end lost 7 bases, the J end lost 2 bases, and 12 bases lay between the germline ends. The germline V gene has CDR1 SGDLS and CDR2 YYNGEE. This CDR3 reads CASSLQGNTEAFF. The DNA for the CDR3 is TGTGCCAGCTCCCTTCAGGGTAACACTGAAGCTTTCTTT.

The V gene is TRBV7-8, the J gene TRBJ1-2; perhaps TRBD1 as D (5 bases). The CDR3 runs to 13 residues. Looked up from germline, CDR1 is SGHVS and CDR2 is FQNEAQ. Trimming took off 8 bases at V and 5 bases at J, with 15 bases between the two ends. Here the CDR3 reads CASGLNQGYGYTF. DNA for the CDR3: TGTGCCAGCGGATTAAACCAGGGTTATGGCTACACCTTC. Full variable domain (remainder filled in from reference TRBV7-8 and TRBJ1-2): GAGVSQSPRYKVAKRGQDVALRCDPISGHVSLFWYQQALGQGPEFLTYFQNEAQLDKSGLPSDRFFAERPEGSVSTLKIQRTQQEDSAVYLCASGLNQGYGYTFGSGTRLTVV.

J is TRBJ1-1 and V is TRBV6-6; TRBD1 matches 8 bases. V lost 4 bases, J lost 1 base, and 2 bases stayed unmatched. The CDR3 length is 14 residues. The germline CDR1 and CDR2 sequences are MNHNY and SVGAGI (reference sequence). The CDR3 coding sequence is TGTGCCAGCAGTTCCGACAGGGGGAACACTGAAGCTTTCTTT. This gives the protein CASSSDRGNTEAFF.

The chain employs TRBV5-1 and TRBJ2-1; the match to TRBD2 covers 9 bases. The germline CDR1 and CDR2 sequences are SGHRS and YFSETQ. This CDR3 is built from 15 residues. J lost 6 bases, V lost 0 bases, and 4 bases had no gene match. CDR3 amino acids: CASSLVSGGSNEQFF. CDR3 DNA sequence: TGCGCCAGCAGCTTGGTCAGCGGGGGGAGCAATGAGCAGTTCTTC. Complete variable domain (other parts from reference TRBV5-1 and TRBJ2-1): KAGVTQTPRYLIKTRGQQVTLSCSPISGHRSVSWYQQTPGQGLQFLFEYFSETQRNKGNFPGRFSGRQFSNSRSEMNVSTLELGDSALYLCASSLVSGGSNEQFFGPGTRLTVL.

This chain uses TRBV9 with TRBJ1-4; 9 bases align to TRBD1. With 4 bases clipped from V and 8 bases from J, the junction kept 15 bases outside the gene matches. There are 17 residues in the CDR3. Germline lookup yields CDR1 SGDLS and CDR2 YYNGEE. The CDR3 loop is CASSPGQGSQLGEKLFF. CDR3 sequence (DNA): TGTGCCAGCAGCCCAGGACAGGGGTCTCAGTTGGGGGAAAAACTGTTTTTT.

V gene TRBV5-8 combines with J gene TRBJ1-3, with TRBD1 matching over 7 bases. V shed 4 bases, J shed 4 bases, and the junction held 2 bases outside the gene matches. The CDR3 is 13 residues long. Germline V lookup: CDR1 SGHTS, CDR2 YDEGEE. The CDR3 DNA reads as TGTGCCAGCAGCGCGGACAGGGGAAACACCATATATTTT. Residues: CASSADRGNTIYF.

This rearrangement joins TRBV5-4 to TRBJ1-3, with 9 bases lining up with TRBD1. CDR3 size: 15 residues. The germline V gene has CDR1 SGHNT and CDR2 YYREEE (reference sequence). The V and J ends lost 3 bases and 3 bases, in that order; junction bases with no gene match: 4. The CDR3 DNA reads TGTGCCAGCAGCTGGGGACAGGGAAGTGGAAACACCATATATTTT. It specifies CASSWGQGSGNTIYF.

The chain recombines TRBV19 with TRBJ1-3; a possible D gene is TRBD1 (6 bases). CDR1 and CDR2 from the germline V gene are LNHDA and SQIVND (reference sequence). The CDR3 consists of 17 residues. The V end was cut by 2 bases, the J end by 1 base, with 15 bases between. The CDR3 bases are TGTGCCAGTAGTATATTGGGGGCAGGGCCTTCTGGAAACACCATATATTTT. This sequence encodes CASSILGAGPSGNTIYF.

The CDR3: CASSRRGGDTGELFF. The CDR3 bases are TGTGCCAGCTCAAGGCGGGGGGGAGACACCGGGGAGCTGTTTTTT. The rearrangement joins TRBV11-3 to TRBJ2-2, with TRBD2 matching over 9 bases. V trimming: 8 bases; J trimming: 3 bases; junction bases outside the gene matches: 7. CDR1 is SGHNT, CDR2 YENEEA, per germline. This CDR3 has 15 residues. Based on the CDR3 plus reference TRBV11-3 and TRBJ2-2, the full variable domain is EAGVVQSPRYKIIEKKQPVAFWCNPISGHNTLYWYLQNLGQGPELLIRYENEEAVDDSQLPKDRFSAERLKGVDSTLKIQPAELGDSAVYLCASSRRGGDTGELFFGEGSRLTVL.

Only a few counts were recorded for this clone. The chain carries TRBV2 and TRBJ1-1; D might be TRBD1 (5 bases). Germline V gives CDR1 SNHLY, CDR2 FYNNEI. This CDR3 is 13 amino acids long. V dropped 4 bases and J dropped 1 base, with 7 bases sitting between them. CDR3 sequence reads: CASSGGENTEAFF. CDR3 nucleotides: TGTGCCAGCAGTGGAGGGGAGAACACTGAAGCTTTCTTT.

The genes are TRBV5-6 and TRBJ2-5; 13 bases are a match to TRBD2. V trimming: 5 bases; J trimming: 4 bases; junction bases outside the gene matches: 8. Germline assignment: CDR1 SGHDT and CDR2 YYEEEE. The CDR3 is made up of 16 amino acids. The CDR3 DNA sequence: TGTGCCAGCAGATACGGACTAGCGGGAGAGCCAGAGACCCAGTACTTC. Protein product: CASRYGLAGEPETQYF.

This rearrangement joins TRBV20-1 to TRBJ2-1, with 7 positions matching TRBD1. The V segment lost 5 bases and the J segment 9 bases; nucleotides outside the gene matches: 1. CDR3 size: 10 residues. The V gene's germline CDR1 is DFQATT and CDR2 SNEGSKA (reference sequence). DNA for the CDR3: TGCAGTGCTGCAGGGGGTGAGCAGTTCTTC. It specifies CSAAGGEQFF.

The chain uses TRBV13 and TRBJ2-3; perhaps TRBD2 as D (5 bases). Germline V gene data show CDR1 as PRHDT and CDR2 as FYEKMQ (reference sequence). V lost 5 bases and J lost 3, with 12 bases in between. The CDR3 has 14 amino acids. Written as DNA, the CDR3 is TGTGCCAGCAGCAGGCTAGGGAGTACAGATACGCAGTATTTT. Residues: CASSRLGSTDTQYF.

CDR3 sequence reads: CASSYQVQPYGYTF. The CDR3 region has the DNA TGTGCCAGCAGTTACCAAGTCCAGCCCTATGGCTACACCTTC. This chain links TRBV14 with TRBJ1-2; the D is unclear. V lost 6 bases and J 4 bases, leaving 15 bases between the germline ends. Per germline, CDR1 SGHDN and CDR2 FVKESK. The CDR3 has 14 amino acids.

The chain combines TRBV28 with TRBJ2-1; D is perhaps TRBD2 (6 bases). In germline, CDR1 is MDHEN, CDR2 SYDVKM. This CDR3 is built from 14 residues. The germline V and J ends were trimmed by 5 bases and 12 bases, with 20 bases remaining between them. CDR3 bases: TGTGCCAGCAGTCCGCCCGGGACTCCGGGTGCGCAGTTCTTC. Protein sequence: CASSPPGTPGAQFF.

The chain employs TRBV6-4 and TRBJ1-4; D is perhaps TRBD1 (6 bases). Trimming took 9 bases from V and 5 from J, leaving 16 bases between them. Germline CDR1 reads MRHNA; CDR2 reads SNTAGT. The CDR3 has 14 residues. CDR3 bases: TGTGCCAGGACCTACAGGGCCCCCAATGAAAAACTGTTTTTT. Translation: CARTYRAPNEKLFF.

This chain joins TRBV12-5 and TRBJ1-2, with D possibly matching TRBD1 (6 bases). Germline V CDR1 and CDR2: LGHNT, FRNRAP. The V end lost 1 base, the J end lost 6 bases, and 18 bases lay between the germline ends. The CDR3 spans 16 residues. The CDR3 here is CASGLAPNRDEDGYTF. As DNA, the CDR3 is TGTGCTAGTGGTTTGGCCCCTAACAGGGACGAAGATGGCTACACCTTC.